This TCR beta chain was captured in a study of prognosis after radiotherapy for stage I lung cancer. Looking at the study overall: Histology showed adenocarcinoma in more than 10 patients versus squamous cell carcinoma in seven.

Genomic DNA provided the template from which TCR beta CDR3 was amplified by two-round multiplex PCR. Round-one PCR had primers specific to each TRBV and TRBJ gene. One entry per CDR3 protein, called by TCRdb with MiXCR from the multiplex PCR reads. This table holds 20,000 to 30,000 distinct CDR3 sequences, around 43% found once. This TCR derives from a donor at least 50 years old with non-small cell lung cancer. The sample here was PBMCs, taken before or after stereotactic body radiation therapy (not recorded which).

CDR3 nucleotides: TGTGCCATCAGTGACTCCCTTAATGGACTAGCGGGAGCCGAGCAGTACTTC. This codes for CAISDSLNGLAGAEQYF. This chain uses TRBV10-3 with TRBJ2-7; TRBD2 matches at 13 bases. In germline, CDR1 is ENHRY, CDR2 SYGVKD. V shed 3 bases and J 6 bases; nucleotides not matched to a gene: 11. The CDR3 covers 17 residues.